This entry lists 8 T cell receptor beta chains sequenced from one sample in a study of CD8+CD57+ T cells in acquired aplastic anemia. Profiling that covered TCR beta VDJ and CDR3 relied on genomic DNA as its template. Via MiXCR, TCRdb re-called the reads, giving one row per CDR3 protein. The sample carries around 220,000 distinct CDR3 sequences, approximately 51% recorded once. Sequenced patients had shown CD8+CD57+ cell expansion by flow cytometry. Sequencing was carried out using sorted CD4+, CD8+, or CD8+CD57+ T cells (not recorded which) from PBMCs. These receptors were taken from a human donor with aplastic anemia.

As to this clonotype: A much bigger clone sits one base away, suggesting this may be a read error. The chain carries TRBV5-1 and TRBJ2-1; D is perhaps TRBD1 (5 bases). This CDR3 spans 15 amino acids. The germline CDR1 and CDR2 sequences are SGHRS and YFSETQ. V lost 4 bases to trimming and J lost 2 bases, with 13 bases between them. The CDR3 nucleotides are TGCGCCAGCAGCGAGACAGTTTCTGCCTACAATGAGCAGTTCTTC. This codes for CASSETVSAYNEQFF.

This clonotype was detected ten times or more. The V gene is TRBV20-1, the J gene TRBJ1-2, with 7 bases fitting TRBD1. The CDR3 has 14 amino acids. V was clipped by 2 bases and J by 2 bases; unmatched bases: 5. The germline V gene has CDR1 DFQATT and CDR2 SNEGSKA (reference sequence). CDR3 bases: TGCAGTGCTAGATCCGGGACAGACAACTATGGCTACACCTTC. Residues: CSARSGTDNYGYTF.

In this sample, this clonotype turned up many times. V usage is TRBV6-5 and J usage is TRBJ1-2, with 7 bases lining up with TRBD1. Trimming cost V 6 bases and J 2 bases; bases outside gene matches: 6. The CDR3 has 14 residues. Germline values: CDR1 MNHEY, CDR2 SVGAGI. DNA of the CDR3: TGTGCCAGCAGCCCGGGACAGATCAACTATGGCTACACCTTC. Translating gives CASSPGQINYGYTF.

The chain carries TRBV20-1 and TRBJ2-3, with D possibly TRBD1 on 6 matching bases. Deletions cut 3 bases from V and 2 bases from J, with 18 bases between. Germline-derived CDR1 and CDR2 are DFQATT and SNEGSKA (reference sequence). The CDR3 runs 16 residues. The CDR3 spells CSASGFGGGITDTQYF. For the CDR3, the DNA is TGCAGTGCTAGTGGTTTTGGGGGCGGCATCACAGATACGCAGTATTTT.

This clonotype has a count of ten or more. The chain uses TRBV5-5 and TRBJ1-1; D unresolved. Between the trimmed V and J ends, which lost 4 bases and 5 bases, there was a span of 15 bases. The CDR3 has 14 residues. Germline lookup yields CDR1 SGHKS and CDR2 YYEKEE (reference sequence). The CDR3 spells CASSLGPGNTEAFF. The CDR3 DNA reads TGTGCCAGCAGCCTAGGGCCGGGGAATACTGAAGCTTTCTTT.

This clonotype appeared once. The rearrangement links TRBV6-2 or TRBV6-3 to TRBJ2-7; D gene ambiguous. V was clipped by 0 bases and J by 2 bases, with 11 bases between them. From germline, CDR1 is MNHEY and CDR2 SVGEGT. The length of the CDR3 is 15 residues. In DNA form, the CDR3 reads TGTGCCAGCAGTTACTCAGAGACAAGTACCTACGAGCAGTACTTC. Its protein product is CASSYSETSTYEQYF.

This clonotype was counted a few times. Possible read error: a much larger clone is one base away. CDR3 sequence reads: CASSSSGGGEQLF. CDR3 DNA sequence: TGTGCCAGCAGTTCTAGCGGGGGGGGTGAGCAGCTCTTC. V gene TRBV2 combines with J gene TRBJ2-1; 12 bases align to TRBD2. Germline assignment: CDR1 SNHLY and CDR2 FYNNEI. CDR3 length: 13 amino acids.

This clonotype was seen ten or more times. The V gene is TRBV11-1, the J gene TRBJ2-1; possibly TRBD1 for D (5 bases). CDR3 length: 15 residues. CDR1 and CDR2 (germline): SGHAT, FQDESV (reference sequence). Trimming left V 5 bases short and J 2 bases short, with 13 bases between. This chain's CDR3 is CASSHDRQTYNEQFF. The CDR3 nucleotides are TGTGCCAGCAGCCACGACAGACAGACCTACAATGAGCAGTTCTTC.